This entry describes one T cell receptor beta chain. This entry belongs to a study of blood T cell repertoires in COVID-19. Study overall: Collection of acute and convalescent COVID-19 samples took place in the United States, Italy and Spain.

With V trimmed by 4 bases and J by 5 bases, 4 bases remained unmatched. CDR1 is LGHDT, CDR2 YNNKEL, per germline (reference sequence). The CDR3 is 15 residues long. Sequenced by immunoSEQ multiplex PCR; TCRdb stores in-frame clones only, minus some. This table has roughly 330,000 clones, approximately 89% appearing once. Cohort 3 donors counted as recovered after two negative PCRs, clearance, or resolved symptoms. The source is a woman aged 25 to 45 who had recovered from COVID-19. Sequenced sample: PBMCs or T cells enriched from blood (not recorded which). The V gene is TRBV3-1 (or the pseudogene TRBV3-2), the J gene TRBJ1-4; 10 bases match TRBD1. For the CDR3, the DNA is TGTGCCAGCAGCCGCGGGACAGGGGAAAATGAAAAACTGTTTTTT. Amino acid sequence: CASSRGTGENEKLFF.